The 13 T cell receptor beta chains reported below all come from one sample, sequenced in a study of blood T cell repertoires in COVID-19. Sequencing used immunoSEQ multiplex PCR; TCRdb keeps in-frame clones, though not all of them. The table has 240,000 or so clones, approximately 78% seen once. The specimen was peripheral blood. These TCRs come from a woman between 18 and 29 years old with acute or convalescent COVID-19.

V is TRBV5-1 and J is TRBJ2-7, with D perhaps matching TRBD2 (5 bases). The V gene's germline CDR1 is SGHRS and CDR2 YFSETQ. The CDR3 consists of 15 residues. V shed 0 bases and J shed 7 bases, with 17 bases lying between them. The CDR3 bases are TGCGCCAGCAGCTTGGGGTCTAGCCGGACTCGGGAGCAGTACTTC. Amino acid sequence: CASSLGSSRTREQYF.

The J gene is TRBJ2-4, the V gene TRBV30; D is uncertain. This CDR3 comprises 12 residues. Trimming took 5 bases from V and 3 from J, leaving 8 bases between them. The germline gives CDR1 GTSNPN, CDR2 SVGIG (reference sequence). In DNA, the CDR3 is TGTGCCTGGTTGGGCAACAAAAACATTCAGTACTTC. As protein: CAWLGNKNIQYF.

The sample holds a few counts of this clone. The genes are TRBV4-3 and TRBJ2-7, with TRBD2 matching over 11 bases. Trimming removed 4 bases from V and 5 bases from J; junction bases left unmatched: 4. The germline V gene has CDR1 LGHNA and CDR2 YSLEER. The CDR3 spans 14 residues. CDR3 nucleotides: TGCGCCAGCAGCCTACTAGCGGGAGTCGACGAGCAGTACTTC. This encodes CASSLLAGVDEQYF.

The rearrangement links TRBV18 to TRBJ1-1, with D possibly TRBD1 on 6 matching bases. Per the germline V gene, CDR1 is KGHSH and CDR2 is LQKENI. V was clipped by 0 bases and J by 5 bases, with 13 bases between them. CDR3 length equals 15 residues. The CDR3 nucleotides are TGTGCCAGCTCACCACCCAACAGGGAAAGGACTGAAGCTTTCTTT. It codes for CASSPPNRERTEAFF.

V gene TRBV12-3 or TRBV12-4 combines with J gene TRBJ1-2; D not resolved. The CDR3 consists of 13 residues. Trimming stripped 5 bases from V and 0 bases from J, with 7 bases between. The CDR3 loop is CASSLLTNYGYTF. The CDR3 DNA reads TGTGCCAGCAGTCTACTTACTAACTATGGCTACACCTTC.

This clone is a singleton in its sample. The chain couples TRBV28 to TRBJ2-2; 9 bases match TRBD2. Germline values: CDR1 MDHEN, CDR2 SYDVKM. The J segment lost 2 bases and the V segment lost 8 bases, leaving 6 bases of the junction unmatched. CDR3 length: 15 amino acids. The DNA for the CDR3 is TGTGCCAGCCGCCTAGCGGGAACCAACACCGGGGAGCTGTTTTTT. It translates to CASRLAGTNTGELFF.

This clone was counted a few times. Different DNA sequences within this sample yield the same CDR3. J is TRBJ2-7 and V is TRBV4-3, with D possibly matching TRBD2 (6 bases). The CDR3 has 15 residues. The germline gives CDR1 LGHNA, CDR2 YSLEER. Deletions cut 0 bases from V and 4 bases from J, with 13 bases between. CDR3 DNA: TGCGCCAGCAGCCAAGATCTGGCAGGAGGGTACGAGCAGTACTTC. Protein: CASSQDLAGGYEQYF.

The chain joins TRBV12-3 or TRBV12-4 to TRBJ1-2; D gene uncertain. Trimming shortened V by 10 bases and J by 8 bases, and 20 bases separated the two germline ends. CDR3 length equals 13 residues. CDR3 loop: CATRRRLTFGYTF. CDR3 DNA: TGTGCCACCCGGCGCAGGCTTACTTTCGGCTACACCTTC.

The J gene is TRBJ2-2, the V gene TRBV19, with D maybe TRBD2 (6 bases). The CDR3 length is 15 residues. Between the trimmed V and J ends, which lost 1 base and 5 bases, there was a span of 11 bases. The germline CDR1 and CDR2 sequences are LNHDA and SQIVND (reference sequence). The CDR3: CASSIGRVRTGELFF. The CDR3 DNA follows: TGTGCCAGTAGTATAGGGAGGGTTCGGACCGGGGAGCTGTTTTTT.

The J gene is TRBJ1-1, the V gene TRBV2; no firm D call. V lost 1 base to trimming and J lost 0 bases, with 12 bases between them. Germline CDR1 and CDR2: SNHLY and FYNNEI. The length of the CDR3 is 16 residues. The CDR3 sequence is CASSEGNVRLNTEAFF. CDR3 sequence (DNA): TGTGCCAGCAGTGAAGGAAATGTCAGGCTGAACACTGAAGCTTTCTTT.

CDR3 residues: CATSDRRGYGYTF. The DNA for the CDR3 is TGTGCCACCAGTGACCGTCGGGGCTATGGCTACACCTTC. This chain links TRBV24-1 with TRBJ1-2; D is undetermined. The germline CDR1 and CDR2 sequences are KGHDR and SFDVKD. This CDR3 contains 13 residues. The ends were cut back, 4 bases at V and 4 bases at J, with 9 bases in the middle.

The chain couples TRBV30 to TRBJ1-4; 8 bases align to TRBD1. From germline, CDR1 is GTSNPN and CDR2 SVGIG (reference sequence). Trimming took 7 bases from V and 6 from J; bases not matched to a gene: 7. The CDR3 runs 13 residues. The CDR3 region is CAYSGTGYEKLFF. CDR3 nucleotides: TGTGCCTACTCCGGGACAGGTTATGAAAAACTGTTTTTT.

This clone occurred once. The rearrangement links TRBV25-1 to TRBJ1-4, with D maybe TRBD1 (6 bases). The germline V gene has CDR1 MGHDK and CDR2 SYGVNS. The V end lost 3 bases, the J end lost 5 bases, and 13 bases lay between the germline ends. This CDR3 contains 15 residues. In DNA form, the CDR3 reads TGTGCCAGCAGTGACCCAAACAGGGAGAATGAAAAACTGTTTTTT. The encoded protein is CASSDPNRENEKLFF.